This T cell receptor (beta chain) emerged from a study of blood T cell repertoires in COVID-19. The wider study: Samples of COVID-19 (acute and convalescent) were obtained from the United States, Italy and Spain. The analysed material was cDNA or gDNA that came from T cells, B-cell-depleted T cells, or PBMCs.

This clone has only a few counts. Per the authors' pipeline: It was from reference gene primer amplification that nucleated cell counts were estimated. TCRdb keeps only in-frame clones here, not all; method: immunoSEQ multiplex PCR. V and J calls and clone size are as listed in that table; D and trimming were resolved from the DNA. The sample yields 50,000 to 75,000 clones, roughly 86% seen once. The CDR3 runs 14 residues. The germline V gene has CDR1 LNHDA and CDR2 SQIVND (reference sequence). Trimming at V came to 3 bases and at J to 5 bases, leaving 3 bases not matched to a gene. The receptor was derived from a woman in her forties or fifties with active or convalescent COVID-19. The sample comprised peripheral blood. The V and J genes are TRBV19 and TRBJ1-3; 8 nucleotides line up with TRBD1. The CDR3 DNA reads TGTGCCAGTAGTATGGGGGACAGGCGAAACACCATATATTTT. Its translation is CASSMGDRRNTIYF.